One and the same sample provided the 30 T cell receptor beta chains below, sequenced in a study of post-analysis software for immune sequencing data. Study outcomes and limitations: Higher frequency in patients than in controls was seen for roughly five TRBV segments, with TRBV5-6, TRBV5-1 and TRBV20-1 among them.

What these receptors recognize is not known. Sequencing libraries made from TCR beta cDNA carried unique molecular identifiers. TCRdb processed the PCR reads anew with MiXCR; each CDR3 protein has one entry. The data show 250,000 to 300,000 distinct CDR3 sequences, 35% to 45% seen once. Sequencing was done on a sample of blood. The receptors originated from a girl aged 10-17 years with multiple sclerosis.

At least ten counts were recorded for this clonotype. CDR3 sequence: CASTQLQGSYEQYF. CDR3 coding DNA: TGTGCCAGCACCCAGCTACAGGGATCCTACGAGCAGTACTTC. V and J are TRBV7-2 and TRBJ2-7; D perhaps matches TRBD1 (6 bases). Germline loops: CDR1 SGHTA, CDR2 FQGNSA. The CDR3 is made up of 14 amino acids. The V end lost 7 bases, the J end lost 1 base, and 14 bases lay between the germline ends. Based on the CDR3 plus reference TRBV7-2 and TRBJ2-7, the full variable domain is GAGVSQSPSNKVTEKGKDVELRCDPISGHTALYWYRQSLGQGLEFLIYFQGNSAPDKSGLPSDRFSAERTGGSVSTLTIQRTQQEDSAVYLCASTQLQGSYEQYFGPGTRLTVT.

This clonotype was seen repeatedly, ten times or more. V and J are TRBV11-2 and TRBJ2-2; 8 bases map to TRBD2. In germline, CDR1 is SGHAT, CDR2 FQNNGV. The CDR3 consists of 16 residues. After removal of 6 bases from V and 8 bases from J, the junction contained 14 bases not matched to a gene. The CDR3 DNA reads as TGTGCCAGCAGACCTGACGCGGGGGGTAAATTTGGGGAGCTGTTTTTT. Translating it yields CASRPDAGGKFGELFF.

The chain employs TRBV12-3 or TRBV12-4 and TRBJ2-1; no reliable D call. V was clipped by 4 bases and J by 9 bases, with 16 bases between them. The CDR3 is made up of 14 amino acids. The CDR3 DNA is TGTGCCAGCAGTTACGGACCCCCAAGTAGTGAGCAGTTCTTC. It codes for CASSYGPPSSEQFF.

Notes on this clonotype: A read error may be the cause here, since a much bigger clone is one base away. The J gene is TRBJ1-2, the V gene TRBV7-2; D is unclear. The V and J ends lost 5 bases and 8 bases respectively, with 15 bases between them. Germline CDR1 and CDR2: SGHTA and FQGNSA. The CDR3 runs 13 residues. The chain's CDR3 is CASSPERASGYTF. In nucleotides, the CDR3 is TGTGCCAGCAGCCCCGAGCGGGCTTCGGGCTACACCTTC.

Details on this clonotype: A much bigger clone sits one base away, suggesting this may be a read error. The rearrangement links TRBV15 to TRBJ2-1; tentatively, D is TRBD1 (6 bases). Trimming took off 1 base at V and 8 bases at J, with 18 bases between the two ends. The germline V gene encodes CDR1 LNHNV and CDR2 YYDKDF (reference sequence). This CDR3 is 16 amino acids long. The chain's CDR3 is CATSRVKTGPCDEQFF. The DNA for the CDR3 is TGTGCCACCAGCAGAGTAAAAACAGGGCCCTGTGATGAGCAGTTCTTC. The variable domain in full, with the rest retrieved from reference TRBV15 and TRBJ2-1, is DAMVIQNPRYQVTQFGKPVTLSCSQTLNHNVMYWYQQKSSQAPKLLFHYYDKDFNNEADTPDNFQSRRPNTSFCFLDIRSPGLGDTAMYLCATSRVKTGPCDEQFFGPGTRLTVL.

This clonotype was recorded a few times. The gene calls are TRBV5-1 and TRBJ2-2; no clear D. Trimming cost V 4 bases and J 6 bases, with 10 bases left between them. There are 13 residues in the CDR3. CDR1 is SGHRS and CDR2 is YFSETQ in the germline V gene. The CDR3 DNA reads TGCGCCAGCAGCCCCCCCCCCGCCGGGGAGCTGTTTTTT. This translates into CASSPPPAGELFF.

This clonotype was recorded a few times. This clone may be a read error of a much larger clone one base away. The genes are TRBV5-1 and TRBJ1-2, with 9 bases lining up with TRBD1. The V segment lost 4 bases and the J segment 8 bases; nucleotides outside the gene matches: 6. The germline V gene has CDR1 SGHRS and CDR2 YFSETQ. The CDR3 is made up of 13 amino acids. The CDR3 DNA follows: TGCGCCAGCAGCATAGACAGGGGGAGCGGCTACACCTTC. It translates to CASSIDRGSGYTF. Together with reference TRBV5-1 and TRBJ1-2, the CDR3 gives the full variable domain: KAGVTQTPRYLIKTRGQQVTLSCSPISGHRSVSWYQQTPGQGLQFLFEYFSETQRNKGNFPGRFSGRQFSNSRSEMNVSTLELGDSALYLCASSIDRGSGYTFGSGTRLTVV.

This clonotype was seen many times. The J gene is TRBJ1-5, the V gene TRBV4-1; 11 nucleotides line up with TRBD1. V lost 4 bases and J lost 6; bases outside the gene matches: 5. The CDR3 loop spans 15 amino acids. From germline, CDR1 is MGHRA and CDR2 YSYEKL. Written as DNA, the CDR3 is TGCGCCAGCAGCCGCGGGGACAGGGGGAGTCAGCCCCAGCATTTT. Its translation: CASSRGDRGSQPQHF.

This clonotype was picked up many times. The chain is built from TRBV4-2 and TRBJ1-5, with D unresolved. Germline V gene data show CDR1 as LGHNA and CDR2 as YNFKEQ. The CDR3 is made up of 14 amino acids. The V end was cut by 0 bases, the J end by 6 bases, with 9 bases between. The CDR3 loop is CASSQDRGGQPQHF. The DNA for the CDR3 is TGTGCCAGCAGCCAAGACCGGGGAGGTCAGCCCCAGCATTTT.

This chain connects TRBV6-1 to TRBJ2-7; TRBD2 matches 7 bases. The CDR3 consists of 17 residues. V was pared by 5 bases and J by 5 bases, with 18 bases of the junction left unmatched. Germline V lookup: CDR1 MNHNS, CDR2 SASEGT. CDR3 coding DNA: TGTGCCAGCAGTCTAACGCACGGGGGGACGCTAAAGCACGAGCAGTACTTC. Amino acid sequence: CASSLTHGGTLKHEQYF.

On this clonotype: With a much larger clone just one base away, this may be a read error. This chain links TRBV18 with TRBJ2-5; weak D call: TRBD2 (6 bases). The length of the CDR3 is 12 residues. V dropped 4 bases and J dropped 11 bases, with 14 bases sitting between them. Germline V lookup: CDR1 KGHSH, CDR2 LQKENI. The CDR3 nucleotides read TGTGCCAGCTCACTACGGACGGGGGAGCAGTACTTC. This translates into CASSLRTGEQYF.

The sample holds a few counts of this clonotype. V usage is TRBV27 and J usage is TRBJ2-1; unclear D gene. Matching the DNA end better, TRBJ2-7 makes the J call doubtful. The CDR3 covers 15 residues. CDR1 is MNHEY, CDR2 SMNVEV, per germline (reference sequence). CDR3 in amino acids: CASSLSSTYYNEQYF. The CDR3 DNA reads TGTGCCAGCAGTTTATCATCGACCTACTACAATGAGCAGTACTTC.

The genes are TRBV5-1 and TRBJ1-2, with D uncertain. There are 16 residues in the CDR3. Trimming removed 3 bases at V and 3 bases at J, with 18 bases between. Germline CDR1 SGHRS, CDR2 YFSETQ. The CDR3 DNA reads as TGCGCCAGCAGCTCTGGCCAGCTTAATTTTGACTATGGCTACACCTTC. Translated, it gives CASSSGQLNFDYGYTF.

By sample fraction, this clonotype is medium-sized. The chain has TRBV7-2 and TRBJ2-4; 7 nucleotides line up with TRBD1. There are 16 residues in the CDR3. Germline V gene data show CDR1 as SGHTA and CDR2 as FQGNSA. V shed 5 bases, J shed 0 bases, and the junction held 7 bases outside the gene matches. The CDR3 coding sequence is TGTGCCAGCAGCCCCCAAAGGGGGCTAGCCAAAAACATTCAGTACTTC. This sequence encodes CASSPQRGLAKNIQYF.

This clonotype was seen at least ten times. The junction differs from germline at one of its ends, possibly a read error. The V call is TRBV7-4, the J call TRBJ1-2; D perhaps matches TRBD1 (5 bases). The germline CDR1 and CDR2 sequences are SGHVT and SQSDAQ. CDR3 length: 14 residues. CDR3 sequence (DNA): TGCGACCCGGCCCCGGGACGGGGGATGGATGGCTACACCTTC. Translation: CDPAPGRGMDGYTF.

This clonotype was counted ten times or more. A much bigger clone sits one base away, suggesting this may be a read error. This rearrangement joins TRBV9 to TRBJ2-1, with 8 nucleotides matching TRBD2. The CDR3 runs 15 residues. Germline V CDR1 and CDR2: SGDLS, YYNGEE. J was trimmed by 8 bases and V by 0 bases; bases with no gene match: 7. Written as DNA, the CDR3 is TGTGCCAGCAGCGTAGGGACGGGGGGGAACCATGAGCAGTTCTTC. It codes for CASSVGTGGNHEQFF.

The chain links TRBV20-1 to TRBJ2-1; D is perhaps TRBD1 (6 bases). CDR3 size: 15 residues. Per germline, CDR1 DFQATT and CDR2 SNEGSKA (reference sequence). Between the trimmed V and J ends, which lost 5 bases and 4 bases, there was a span of 18 bases. CDR3 residues: CSALRTARGYNEQFF. The DNA of the CDR3 is TGCAGTGCTCTTCGGACAGCTCGGGGTTACAATGAGCAGTTCTTC.

Many counts were recorded for this clonotype. The chain has TRBV7-6 and TRBJ1-1; no reliable D call. This CDR3 is 17 amino acids long. Germline CDR1 is SGHVS and CDR2 is FNYEAQ. Trimming cost V 2 bases and J 2 bases, with 18 bases left between them. CDR3 residues: CASSLFRVGRRNTEAFF. In DNA, the CDR3 is TGTGCCAGCAGCTTATTCCGCGTGGGCAGGCGAAACACTGAAGCTTTCTTT. Supplemented by reference TRBV7-6 and TRBJ1-1, the full variable domain reads GAGVSQSPRYKVTKRGQDVALRCDPISGHVSLYWYRQALGQGPEFLTYFNYEAQQDKSGLPNDRFSAERPEGSISTLTIQRTEQRDSAMYRCASSLFRVGRRNTEAFFGQGTRLTVV.

There are many counts of this clonotype. V usage is TRBV3-1 and J usage is TRBJ2-5; no definite D call. This CDR3 is 16 amino acids long. Trimming pared 2 bases from V and 2 bases from J, leaving 15 bases between. Germline V gene sequence: CDR1 LGHDT, CDR2 YNNKEL (reference sequence). The CDR3 is CASSQQSSWLQETQYF. DNA of the CDR3: TGTGCCAGCAGCCAACAGAGCTCGTGGCTACAAGAGACCCAGTACTTC.

This chain joins TRBV13 and TRBJ2-5; D gene uncertain. The better agreement between TRBJ2-7 and the DNA end casts doubt on the J call. The germline V gene has CDR1 PRHDT and CDR2 FYEKMQ (reference sequence). CDR3 length: 11 amino acids. CDR3 in DNA: TGTGCCAGCAGCCAAGGGCGCGAGCAGTACTTC. Protein sequence: CASSQGREQYF.

Concerning this clonotype: Being one base from a much bigger clone, this may be a read error. The rearrangement uses TRBV25-1 and TRBJ2-6; D is unresolved. CDR1 is MGHDK, CDR2 SYGVNS, per germline. The germline V and J ends were trimmed by 4 bases and 4 bases, with 14 bases remaining between them. CDR3 length: 16 residues. The CDR3 loop is CASSVFDSAGANVLTF. The CDR3 nucleotides read TGTGCCAGCAGTGTCTTTGACTCGGCGGGGGCCAACGTCCTGACTTTC.

A note on this clonotype: A clone one base away is much larger, so this may be a read error. The CDR3 loop reads CSAGEGSGEQFF. The DNA for the CDR3 is TGCAGTGCTGGGGAAGGTAGCGGTGAGCAGTTCTTC. The chain is built from TRBV20-1 and TRBJ2-1; TRBD2 is a possible D gene (6 bases). Germline CDR1 is DFQATT and CDR2 is SNEGSKA (reference sequence). This CDR3 has 12 amino acids. Trimming left V 5 bases short and J 9 bases short, with 14 bases between.

The rearrangement links TRBV7-6 to TRBJ2-3; D possibly corresponds to TRBD1 (6 bases). The V and J ends lost 5 bases and 3 bases respectively, with 15 bases between them. This CDR3 is 15 amino acids long. Germline CDR1 SGHVS, CDR2 FNYEAQ. The CDR3: CASSLTGTRTDTQYF. DNA for the CDR3: TGTGCCAGCAGCCTTACAGGGACGAGGACAGATACGCAGTATTTT.

This clonotype was recorded at least ten times. The chain recombines TRBV20-1 with TRBJ1-6; tentatively, D is TRBD1 (5 bases). Germline V CDR1 and CDR2: DFQATT, SNEGSKA (reference sequence). This CDR3 contains 12 residues. Trimming took off 6 bases at V and 13 bases at J, with 16 bases between the two ends. DNA for the CDR3: TGCAGTGCCCGGCCGGCAGGGCGTCCCCTCCACTTT. Residues: CSARPAGRPLHF.

This clonotype was observed at least ten times. The chain combines TRBV6-1 with TRBJ2-7; the D gene could be TRBD1 or TRBD2 (5 bases each). The V and J ends lost 4 bases and 7 bases respectively, with 11 bases between them. CDR3 size: 12 residues. The V gene's germline CDR1 is MNHNS and CDR2 SASEGT. This chain's CDR3 is CASSAAGAEQYF. The CDR3 DNA is TGTGCCAGCAGTGCGGCCGGGGCAGAGCAGTACTTC.

This clonotype is a singleton in its sample. The chain combines TRBV7-2 with TRBJ1-3; tentatively, D is TRBD1 (5 bases). The germline gives CDR1 SGHTA, CDR2 FQGNSA. The CDR3 totals 14 residues. The V gene lost 9 bases and the J gene lost 0 bases, with 12 bases spanning the gap. CDR3 residues: CASSTGPSGNTIYF. CDR3 DNA sequence: TGTGCCAGTAGCACAGGCCCCTCTGGAAACACCATATATTTT.

This clonotype was counted many times. V is TRBV19 and J is TRBJ2-1; D could derive from TRBD1 or TRBD2 (7 bases each). Germline CDR1 and CDR2: LNHDA and SQIVND (reference sequence). V lost 6 bases and J lost 7, with 22 bases in between. CDR3 length equals 16 residues. In DNA, the CDR3 is TGTGCCAGTAGCCATCCCCTCGCCAGGGGGGGGAATGAGCAGTTCTTC. This codes for CASSHPLARGGNEQFF.

This clonotype is categorized as medium-sized. The CDR3 nucleotides read TGCAGTGCCCCCCGGGGGGCGAGCTCCTACAATGAGCAGTTCTTC. This translates into CSAPRGASSYNEQFF. This sequence joins TRBV20-1 and TRBJ2-1; possibly TRBD2 for D (7 bases). V lost 6 bases, J lost 0 bases, and 15 bases lay in between. CDR1 is DFQATT, CDR2 SNEGSKA, per germline (reference sequence). The CDR3 covers 15 residues.

This clonotype was picked up a small number of times. V is TRBV20-1 and J is TRBJ1-1, with 9 bases matching TRBD1. The CDR3 has 15 amino acids. Germline V gene sequence: CDR1 DFQATT, CDR2 SNEGSKA (reference sequence). The J segment lost 4 bases and the V segment lost 1 base, leaving 7 bases of the junction unmatched. The chain's CDR3 is CSARAWGQGGTEAFF. The CDR3 bases are TGCAGTGCTAGAGCTTGGGGACAGGGTGGCACTGAAGCTTTCTTT.

This clonotype was observed at least ten times. The V and J genes are TRBV10-3 and TRBJ2-3; a weak D match, TRBD2 (7 bases). Germline values: CDR1 ENHRY, CDR2 SYGVKD. CDR3 length equals 14 residues. V was pared by 3 bases and J by 2 bases, with 9 bases between. The CDR3 region is CAISEGGATDTQYF. The CDR3 DNA follows: TGTGCCATCAGTGAAGGGGGGGCCACAGATACGCAGTATTTT.